These 27 T cell receptor beta chains were all obtained from the same sample, sequenced in a study of blood T cell repertoires in COVID-19. Only in-frame clones appear in the TCRdb table, and some are missing; sequencing was by immunoSEQ multiplex PCR. The sample lists 100,000 to 150,000 clones; around 88% were seen once. The specimen sequenced was peripheral blood. The receptors shown here come from a man in his 60s with COVID-19, enrolled during active disease.

This sequence joins TRBV6-5 and TRBJ1-2; TRBD1 matches at 9 bases. CDR1 is MNHEY, CDR2 SVGAGI, per germline. V was pared by 5 bases and J by 4 bases, with 5 bases of the junction left unmatched. The CDR3 has 14 amino acids. CDR3 nucleotide sequence: TGTGCCAGCAGTACAGGGGGCGCAGTCTATGGCTACACCTTC. It encodes CASSTGGAVYGYTF.

This clone appeared a single time. The chain combines TRBV24-1 with TRBJ2-2; TRBD1 agrees at 10 bases. The CDR3 runs 16 residues. Trimming took 3 bases from V and 6 from J; bases not matched to a gene: 6. Germline V gene sequence: CDR1 KGHDR, CDR2 SFDVKD. For the CDR3, the DNA is TGTGCCACCAGTGATCCCGGGACAGGGGTACCCGGGGAGCTGTTTTTT. Protein product: CATSDPGTGVPGELFF.

The rearrangement joins TRBV2 to TRBJ2-3; D may be TRBD2 (6 bases). Germline loops: CDR1 SNHLY, CDR2 FYNNEI. The CDR3 spans 16 residues. V was trimmed by 7 bases and J by 0 bases, leaving 17 bases between them. The CDR3 DNA sequence: TGTGCCAGCATGCGAGAGAGGGACTCTAGCACAGATACGCAGTATTTT. This sequence encodes CASMRERDSSTDTQYF.

This sequence joins TRBV7-7 and TRBJ2-2, with a weak D call TRBD1 (6 bases). This CDR3 is built from 16 residues. V lost 1 base and J lost 5, with 14 bases in between. Germline V gives CDR1 SSHAT, CDR2 FNYEAQ (reference sequence). The CDR3 DNA reads as TGTGCCAGCAGCTTAGGCACAGGGATGAGGACCGGGGAGCTGTTTTTT. Amino acids: CASSLGTGMRTGELFF.

V usage is TRBV9 and J usage is TRBJ1-2; D gene ambiguous. Germline CDR1 and CDR2: SGDLS and YYNGEE. Trimming cost V 4 bases and J 8 bases, with 18 bases left between them. The CDR3 contains 14 residues. CDR3 loop: CASSPRVGSRGYTF. CDR3 coding DNA: TGTGCCAGCAGCCCGCGGGTGGGGTCCCGGGGCTACACCTTC.

This clone was observed a single time. The CDR3 bases are TGTGCCAGCAGCCTCAGGGGTACCTACGAGCAGTACTTC. Translation gives CASSLRGTYEQYF. The chain uses TRBV14 and TRBJ2-7, with D possibly TRBD1 on 6 matching bases. The CDR3 consists of 13 residues. The germline V gene encodes CDR1 SGHDN and CDR2 FVKESK. Trimming cost V 4 bases and J 2 bases, with 9 bases left between them.

The chain combines TRBV5-4 with TRBJ2-2, with D tentatively TRBD1 (6 bases). The CDR3 totals 16 residues. Per the germline V gene, CDR1 is SGHNT and CDR2 is YYREEE (reference sequence). V was shortened by 0 bases and J by 5 bases, with 14 bases between the two germline ends. DNA for the CDR3: TGTGCCAGCAGCTTGGAAAGGGGACACCCAACCGGGGAGCTGTTTTTT. Translating it yields CASSLERGHPTGELFF. The whole variable domain, filled in from reference TRBV5-4 and TRBJ2-2, reads ETGVTQSPTHLIKTRGQQVTLRCSSQSGHNTVSWYQQALGQGPQFIFQYYREEENGRGNFPPRFSGLQFPNYSSELNVNALELDDSALYLCASSLERGHPTGELFFGEGSRLTVL.

The rearrangement uses TRBV12-3 or TRBV12-4 and TRBJ1-3; no clear D. With 4 bases removed from V and 0 bases from J, the gap between germline ends came to 4 bases. This CDR3 region has 13 residues. Here the CDR3 DNA reads TGTGCCAGCAGTTCCCGCTCTGGAAACACCATATATTTT. Its translation: CASSSRSGNTIYF.

The rearrangement links TRBV18 to TRBJ2-7; TRBD2 matches at 7 bases. Germline V gene data show CDR1 as KGHSH and CDR2 as LQKENI. With V trimmed by 1 base and J by 2 bases, 5 bases remained unmatched. The CDR3 consists of 15 residues. As DNA, the CDR3 is TGTGCCAGCTCACCACGGCTAGCGGAGACCTACGAGCAGTACTTC. Protein: CASSPRLAETYEQYF.

J is TRBJ1-5 and V is TRBV4-3, with 8 positions matching TRBD1. Germline V gene lookup returns CDR1 LGHNA and CDR2 YSLEER. This CDR3 has 17 residues. The V segment lost 4 bases and the J segment 2 bases; nucleotides outside the gene matches: 10. The CDR3 region is CASSPRLDREGNQPQHF. The CDR3, as DNA: TGCGCCAGCAGCCCCAGATTGGACAGGGAAGGCAATCAGCCCCAGCATTTT.

To note about this clone: Other DNA variants within this sample encode the same CDR3. The chain is built from TRBV18 and TRBJ1-2; D is possibly TRBD1 (5 bases). Looked up from germline, CDR1 is KGHSH and CDR2 is LQKENI. The CDR3 consists of 13 residues. The V end was cut by 1 base, the J end by 6 bases, with 9 bases between. The CDR3 DNA sequence: TGTGCCAGCTCACCACAAGGGGCTGATGGCTACACCTTC. It is translated as CASSPQGADGYTF.

V gene TRBV30 combines with J gene TRBJ1-1; D unresolved. The CDR3 is made up of 12 amino acids. Germline V lookup: CDR1 GTSNPN, CDR2 SVGIG (reference sequence). V gave up 4 bases and J gave up 10 bases, with 16 bases separating them. This chain's CDR3 is CAWTRLVSRAFF. The CDR3, as DNA: TGTGCCTGGACCAGGTTAGTCTCACGAGCTTTCTTT.

The chain employs TRBV7-2 and TRBJ2-7; unclear D gene. The CDR3 runs to 13 residues. V was clipped by 0 bases and J by 3 bases, with 6 bases between them. CDR1 is SGHTA and CDR2 is FQGNSA in the germline V gene. CDR3 DNA sequence: TGTGCCAGCAGCTTAGCGAACAGCTACGAGCAGTACTTC. Amino acids: CASSLANSYEQYF.

The gene calls are TRBV19 and TRBJ1-6, with D possibly matching TRBD1 (5 bases). Between the trimmed V and J ends, which lost 5 bases and 10 bases, there was a span of 15 bases. This CDR3 has 14 residues. CDR1 and CDR2 (germline): LNHDA, SQIVND (reference sequence). CDR3 bases: TGTGCCAGTAGTCCCCCCCCTCGGGGGTCACCCCTCCACTTT. Translated: CASSPPPRGSPLHF.

This clone was seen once. CDR3 nucleotides: TGCGCCAGCAGCTCCGGGACTAGCGGGGGGCCCCCCTACGAGCAGTACTTC. It is translated as CASSSGTSGGPPYEQYF. The gene calls are TRBV5-1 and TRBJ2-7; 15 bases match TRBD2. Germline loops: CDR1 SGHRS, CDR2 YFSETQ. The length of the CDR3 is 17 residues. The trim removed 3 bases at V and 2 bases at J, leaving 6 bases unmatched.

V and J are TRBV15 and TRBJ1-3, with 7 positions matching TRBD1. J gave up 0 bases and V 3 bases, and 5 bases lay outside the gene matches. This CDR3 region has 16 residues. Germline V gene lookup returns CDR1 LNHNV and CDR2 YYDKDF (reference sequence). The CDR3 bases are TGTGCCACCAGCAGGGCTGGGACAGCCTCTGGAAACACCATATATTTT. Protein product: CATSRAGTASGNTIYF.

The V call is TRBV7-9, the J call TRBJ1-2; a possible D gene is TRBD1 (5 bases). The CDR3 totals 14 residues. Trimming cost V 2 bases and J 8 bases, with 15 bases left between them. CDR1 and CDR2 from the germline V gene are SEHNR and FQNEAQ (reference sequence). CDR3 sequence (DNA): TGTGCCAGCAGCTTAAGTGGAGAAAGGGGCGGCTACACCTTC. This translates into CASSLSGERGGYTF.

This chain links TRBV30 with TRBJ1-4; no reliable D call. The CDR3 loop spans 14 amino acids. Germline values: CDR1 GTSNPN, CDR2 SVGIG (reference sequence). V lost 2 bases to trimming and J lost 7 bases, with 14 bases between them. The CDR3 nucleotides read TGTGCCTGGAGTTTCCTCATGGGCTCTGAAAAACTGTTTTTT. This translates into CAWSFLMGSEKLFF.

The V gene is TRBV6-5, the J gene TRBJ1-5; 7 bases fit TRBD1. This CDR3 spans 12 amino acids. J was trimmed by 4 bases and V by 6 bases; bases with no gene match: 0. CDR1 MNHEY and CDR2 SVGAGI come from the germline V gene. Here the CDR3 DNA reads TGTGCCAGCAGACAGGGGAATCAGCCCCAGCATTTT. Its translation: CASRQGNQPQHF.

The chain links TRBV12-3 or TRBV12-4 to TRBJ1-2; D perhaps matches TRBD1 (5 bases). V lost 4 bases, J lost 7 bases, and 13 bases lay in between. CDR3 length: 13 amino acids. CDR3 amino acids: CASSSTASTGYTF. In DNA, the CDR3 is TGTGCCAGCAGTTCGACAGCATCGACTGGCTACACCTTC.

The rearrangement joins TRBV9 to TRBJ2-7, with D unresolved. The CDR3 length is 9 residues. V lost 6 bases and J lost 13, with 11 bases in between. The V gene's germline CDR1 is SGDLS and CDR2 YYNGEE. The CDR3 coding sequence is TGTGCCAGCATCGAGAATCAATACTTC. This encodes CASIENQYF.

The rearrangement uses TRBV28 and TRBJ1-2; 7 nucleotides line up with TRBD1. Germline trimming cut 7 bases from V and 0 bases from J; bases unmatched to any gene: 5. Looked up from germline, CDR1 is MDHEN and CDR2 is SYDVKM. The CDR3 is made up of 14 amino acids. CDR3 DNA: TGTGCCAGCATATCAGGGGGGTCTAACTATGGCTACACCTTC. Protein: CASISGGSNYGYTF.

The V and J genes are TRBV14 and TRBJ1-2; 9 bases are a match to TRBD1. This CDR3 region has 15 residues. The ends lost 4 bases at V and 2 bases at J; junction bases unmatched: 5. Germline lookup yields CDR1 SGHDN and CDR2 FVKESK. The CDR3 coding sequence is TGTGCCAGCAGCCGACAGGGGGTGATCAACTATGGCTACACCTTC. Translated: CASSRQGVINYGYTF.

A word on this clone: At one of its ends the junction is not consistent with the germline gene, which may arise from a read error. The chain joins TRBV30 to TRBJ1-3, with unresolved D. Germline V lookup: CDR1 GTSNPN, CDR2 SVGIG (reference sequence). This CDR3 has 10 residues. CDR3 coding DNA: TGTGCCCAGGCCTCGCCTTTCCCGGTTTTT. Its translation is CAQASPFPVF.

The V call is TRBV7-3, the J call TRBJ1-1, with 7 bases fitting TRBD1. There are 13 residues in the CDR3. After removal of 5 bases from V and 5 bases from J, the junction contained 5 bases not matched to a gene. Germline loops: CDR1 SGHTA, CDR2 FQGTGA. In DNA form, the CDR3 reads TGTGCCAGCAGCCTCAGGGGGGATACTGAAGCTTTCTTT. Encoded protein: CASSLRGDTEAFF.

The chain uses TRBV28 and TRBJ1-4, with 9 bases identical to TRBD1. Trimming at V came to 5 bases and at J to 1 base, leaving 11 bases not matched to a gene. From germline, CDR1 is MDHEN and CDR2 SYDVKM. The CDR3 loop spans 18 amino acids. The CDR3 sequence is CASSRGQGLAGTNEKLFF. CDR3 nucleotide sequence: TGTGCCAGCAGTAGAGGACAGGGGCTCGCCGGAACTAATGAAAAACTGTTTTTT.

V and J are TRBV11-2 and TRBJ1-3; tentative D call: TRBD1 (5 bases). V was pared by 7 bases and J by 0 bases, with 19 bases between. CDR1 is SGHAT and CDR2 is FQNNGV in the germline V gene. The CDR3 length is 17 residues. This CDR3 reads CASTLRGQQLSGNTIYF. DNA for the CDR3: TGTGCCAGCACCCTAAGGGGTCAACAACTCTCTGGAAACACCATATATTTT.